This paragraph reports one TCR beta chain. Its target is unknown. The germline V gene has CDR1 LGHDT and CDR2 YNNKEL (reference sequence). The CDR3 totals 16 residues. V was clipped by 4 bases and J by 1 base, with 16 bases between them. This sample stems from a study of T cell responses to AZD1222 COVID-19 vaccine. Repertoires were generated with immunoSEQ multiplex PCR, while TCRdb's copy carries only in-frame clones and drops some. Seen here are approximately 170,000 clones, just over 90% observed once, and the top ten hold more than 1%. Overall study results and limits: With two AZD1222 doses given, Spike-specific TCR breadth and depth both rose. The span of vaccine-associated CD4 TCRs extended across spike, with dominance at 160-218 and 743-854. Only 5 or 6 people who got AZD1222 tested seropositive at baseline.

Second-dose intervals of approximately 4 or approximately 12 weeks were pooled. This sample comprised peripheral blood, obtained 28 days after the second AZD1222 dose. The chain carries TRBV3-1 (or the pseudogene TRBV3-2) and TRBJ1-2; TRBD1 might be the D (5 bases). The sequence derives from an adult who received the AZD1222 COVID-19 vaccine. For the CDR3, the DNA is TGTGCCAGCAGCCCATTCGGACACCGGATTAACTATGGCTACACCTTC. This codes for CASSPFGHRINYGYTF.